Listed below are T cell receptor beta chains from one sample, sequenced in a study of PD-1 blockade in classical Hodgkin lymphoma. Some clones are missing from TCRdb's copy, which holds only in-frame ones; the method was immunoSEQ multiplex PCR. The sample has about 46,000 clones, around 70% seen once. The source was peripheral blood mononuclear cells (PBMCs), collected at baseline. Source of these receptors: a human donor with classical Hodgkin lymphoma. Both conserved end residues are part of each CDR3. A D gene is named only where the DNA matches it firmly. Size is stated for part of the rows, as once, few or many counts, or as a class when the clone is expanded.

j_call d_call clone_size v_call cdr3_aa cdr3_nt
TRBJ1-1 NA medium-sized TRBV30 CAWSSEGGAAFF TGTGCCTGGAGTTCCGAGGGGGGCGCGGCTTTCTTT
TRBJ2-7 TRBD2 NA TRBV14 CASSPRTSGNNEQYF TGTGCCAGCAGCCCCCGGACTAGCGGGAACAACGAGCAGTACTTC
TRBJ2-7 TRBD2 NA TRBV7-3 CASSFGTGGAYEQYF TGTGCCAGCAGCTTCGGGACGGGGGGGGCCTACGAGCAGTACTTC
TRBJ1-4 NA NA TRBV14 CASSAQVLRGGAKLFF TGTGCCAGCAGCGCTCAAGTTCTGCGGGGAGGGGCGAAACTGTTTTTT
TRBJ1-5 TRBD1 NA TRBV9 CASSFSGTAGQPQHF TGTGCCAGCAGCTTTAGTGGGACAGCGGGCCAGCCCCAGCATTTT
TRBJ2-3 TRBD2 NA TRBV27 CASMGRWSGGSTDTQYF TGTGCCAGCATGGGCCGGTGGAGCGGGGGAAGCACAGATACGCAGTATTTT
TRBJ1-2 NA once TRBV19 CASTRDKRGYTF TGTGCCAGTACCCGGGACAAAAGGGGCTACACCTTC
TRBJ2-1 NA NA TRBV29-1 CSVEGEIFYNEQFF TGCAGCGTTGAAGGCGAAATCTTTTACAATGAGCAGTTCTTC
TRBJ1-2 NA few TRBV21-1 CASSKPPANYGYTF TGTGCCAGCAGCAAACCCCCGGCCAACTATGGCTACACCTTC
TRBJ1-6 NA NA TRBV10-2 CATKGSGDRPLHF TGCGCCACTAAGGGGTCAGGGGACCGACCCCTCCACTTT
TRBJ2-5 NA NA TRBV5-1 CASSITGSQETQYF TGCGCCAGCAGCATCACCGGGTCCCAAGAGACCCAGTACTTC
TRBJ2-5 TRBD2 NA TRBV9 CASSVGIGGLRTSGIPETQYF TGTGCCAGCAGCGTGGGTATCGGGGGTCTGCGGACTAGCGGGATTCCAGAGACCCAGTACTTC
TRBJ1-1 NA NA TRBV18 CASSPEWGNTEAFF TGTGCCAGCTCACCAGAGTGGGGGAACACTGAAGCTTTCTTT
TRBJ2-1 NA NA TRBV2 CASSVFQGSYNEQFF TGTGCCAGCAGTGTTTTCCAGGGGTCGTACAATGAGCAGTTCTTC
TRBJ1-1 NA NA TRBV5-5 CASSPWLNTEAFF TGTGCCAGCAGCCCTTGGTTGAACACTGAAGCTTTCTTT
TRBJ2-1 TRBD2 few TRBV2 CASRVGTIPYNEQFF TGTGCCAGCAGGGTGGGGACTATTCCCTACAATGAGCAGTTCTTC
TRBJ2-7 NA few TRBV5-1 CASSSQGFSEQYF TGCGCCAGCAGCTCACAGGGATTCTCCGAGCAGTACTTC
TRBJ2-7 NA NA TRBV27 CASRDEQYF TGTGCCAGCAGAGACGAGCAGTACTTC
TRBJ1-1 NA NA TRBV7-2 CASRPAGRSTEAFF TGTGCCAGCAGGCCTGCAGGGCGAAGCACTGAAGCTTTCTTT
TRBJ2-1 NA NA TRBV6-6 CASSYSAVGEQFF TGTGCCAGCAGTTACTCCGCGGTCGGTGAGCAGTTCTTC
TRBJ2-1 TRBD1 NA TRBV9 CASSSPGQTHNEQFF TGTGCCAGCAGCTCCCCGGGACAGACCCACAATGAGCAGTTCTTC
TRBJ1-2 NA NA TRBV9 CASSARTDPIGYTF TGTGCCAGCAGCGCGAGGACTGACCCTATTGGCTACACCTTC
TRBJ2-7 TRBD1 few TRBV19 CAVSEGRDRDDEQYF TGTGCCGTGTCAGAGGGCCGGGACAGGGACGACGAGCAGTACTTC
TRBJ1-2 TRBD1 few TRBV27 CASSFNPGQGMGITF TGTGCCAGCAGTTTCAACCCGGGACAGGGTATGGGCATCACCTTC
TRBJ1-2 NA NA TRBV18 CASSATDYGYTF TGTGCCAGCTCAGCGACGGATTATGGCTACACCTTC
TRBJ2-2 NA NA TRBV9 CASSVGRSKTGELFF TGTGCCAGCAGCGTAGGCAGGTCCAAGACCGGGGAGCTGTTTTTT
TRBJ1-5 TRBD1 few TRBV19 CASSIVVGTGGNQPQHF TGTGCCAGTAGTATAGTTGTGGGGACAGGGGGCAATCAGCCCCAGCATTTT
TRBJ1-1 TRBD1 NA TRBV13 CASSTRQGVGTEAFF TGTGCCAGCAGCACCCGACAGGGTGTAGGCACTGAAGCTTTCTTT
TRBJ2-7 NA NA TRBV7-8 CASSSNDLRAYEQYF TGTGCCAGCAGCTCAAACGATCTCAGGGCCTACGAGCAGTACTTC
TRBJ1-1 NA once TRBV30 CAWSVAWVGTEAFF TGTGCCTGGAGTGTCGCCTGGGTTGGAACTGAAGCTTTCTTT
TRBJ1-5 NA once TRBV7-9 CASSLAGHGNQPQHF TGTGCCAGCAGCTTAGCAGGGCACGGCAATCAGCCCCAGCATTTT
TRBJ2-7 TRBD1 NA TRBV6-5 CASSATGSGQYF TGTGCCAGCAGTGCGACAGGGTCGGGCCAGTACTTC
TRBJ1-2 NA NA TRBV9 CASSVNGQGPGGYTF TGTGCCAGCAGCGTAAATGGGCAGGGGCCGGGTGGCTACACCTTC
TRBJ1-2 NA NA TRBV29-1 CSVAPPGRGYGYTF TGCAGCGTTGCCCCCCCTGGGAGGGGTTATGGCTACACCTTC
TRBJ2-1 NA few TRBV5-6 CASSPVGGYNEQFF TGTGCCAGCAGCCCGGTCGGGGGTTACAATGAGCAGTTCTTC
TRBJ1-1 NA once TRBV18 CASSPPGGTNTEAFF TGTGCCAGCTCACCACCGGGGGGAACGAACACTGAAGCTTTCTTT
TRBJ1-1 NA few TRBV30 CAWSEGRKAFF TGTGCCTGGAGTGAAGGCCGGAAAGCTTTCTTT
TRBJ2-3 TRBD1 NA TRBV19 CASSLGQGTDTQYF TGTGCCAGTAGTCTAGGACAGGGCACAGATACGCAGTATTTT
TRBJ1-5 TRBD1 NA TRBV6-5 CASSYGGGLGNQPQHF TGTGCCAGCAGTTACGGAGGGGGCCTGGGCAATCAGCCCCAGCATTTT
TRBJ1-1 TRBD1 NA TRBV27 CASSLILPWTGVIAEAFF TGTGCCAGCAGTTTGATACTACCTTGGACAGGGGTAATTGCTGAAGCTTTCTTT
TRBJ1-1 NA NA TRBV2 CACRGLAGEAFF TGTGCCTGCAGGGGTTTGGCGGGTGAAGCTTTCTTT
TRBJ1-2 TRBD1 NA TRBV5-4 CASSLGTGTGGSGYTF TGTGCCAGCAGCTTGGGAACCGGGACAGGGGGGTCTGGCTACACCTTC
TRBJ2-1 TRBD1 NA TRBV23-1 CASSHYRQGISDEQFF TGCGCCAGCAGTCATTATCGACAGGGGATTTCCGATGAGCAGTTCTTC
TRBJ1-2 NA few TRBV27 CASRSSVTGGYTF TGTGCCAGCAGGTCCTCAGTGACGGGTGGCTACACCTTC
TRBJ2-3 NA NA TRBV7-3 CASSHHEEITDTQYF TGTGCCAGCAGCCATCACGAAGAAATCACAGATACGCAGTATTTT
TRBJ2-1 NA NA TRBV6-5 CASSSGPYNEQFF TGTGCCAGCAGTTCGGGACCTTACAATGAGCAGTTCTTC
TRBJ2-7 NA NA TRBV4-1 CASSQGGAAHEQYF TGCGCCAGCAGCCAAGGAGGGGCAGCTCACGAGCAGTACTTC
TRBJ1-1 TRBD1 NA TRBV4-1 CASSHAGRGRLAFF TGCGCCAGCAGCCACGCGGGCAGGGGGCGCTTAGCTTTCTTT
TRBJ1-3 TRBD1 once TRBV13 CASSLGPAETGNPGNTIYF TGTGCCAGCAGCTTAGGCCCAGCTGAGACAGGGAACCCTGGAAACACCATATATTTT
TRBJ1-2 NA NA TRBV9 CASSPTDNRYGYTF TGTGCCAGCTCACCGACGGACAATCGCTATGGCTACACCTTC
TRBJ2-5 NA NA TRBV6-6 CASSSTQGKGKETQYF TGTGCCAGCAGTAGTACTCAGGGTAAGGGCAAAGAGACCCAGTACTTC
TRBJ1-2 TRBD1 NA TRBV7-2 CASSIGQGTNYGYTF TGTGCCAGCAGCATCGGACAGGGGACTAACTATGGCTACACCTTC
TRBJ1-4 TRBD1 NA TRBV2 CASSNRGQFNEKLFF TGTGCCAGCTCAAACAGGGGGCAGTTTAATGAAAAACTGTTTTTT
TRBJ2-5 NA NA TRBV5-4 CASSLKGRETQYF TGTGCCAGCAGCTTGAAAGGGCGAGAGACCCAGTACTTC
TRBJ1-1 TRBD1 many TRBV19 CASSIERTGVGGTEAFF TGTGCCAGTAGTATAGAAAGGACAGGCGTTGGCGGCACTGAAGCTTTCTTT
TRBJ1-4 NA NA TRBV7-9 CASSLFGTNEKLFF TGTGCCAGCAGCTTATTCGGGACAAATGAAAAACTGTTTTTT
TRBJ2-1 TRBD2 NA TRBV7-3 CASSSGLAGGEYNEQFF TGTGCCAGCAGCTCGGGACTAGCGGGAGGGGAGTACAATGAGCAGTTCTTC
TRBJ2-7 TRBD1 few TRBV2 CASSSGTGVKHEQYF TGTGCCAGCAGCTCCGGGACAGGGGTTAAGCACGAGCAGTACTTC
TRBJ2-7 TRBD2 NA TRBV2 CASRGTSGDFYEQYF TGTGCCAGCAGGGGGACTAGCGGGGACTTCTACGAGCAGTACTTC